This T cell receptor (beta chain) was recovered during a study of identical twins. Using its own MiXCR run on the 5' RACE reads, TCRdb lists one record per CDR3 protein. The sample includes roughly 480,000 distinct CDR3 sequences, 20% to 25% of them seen just once. Trimming cost V 1 base and J 4 bases, with 8 bases left between them. The germline V gene encodes CDR1 LGHDT and CDR2 YNNKEL (reference sequence). The CDR3 is 14 residues long. These data were likewise used in another study, on T cells expressing NK-cell markers. That publication notes: The sequencing cohort of eight donors included seven HCMV-seropositive individuals and one seronegative individual.

The receptor comes from a woman under 30 in good health. The chain uses TRBV3-1 and TRBJ1-5; no clear D. The sample comprised CD4+ T cells sorted from blood. In DNA form, the CDR3 reads TGTGCCAGCAGCCAAGGACAACGAAATCAGCCCCAGCATTTT. As protein: CASSQGQRNQPQHF.